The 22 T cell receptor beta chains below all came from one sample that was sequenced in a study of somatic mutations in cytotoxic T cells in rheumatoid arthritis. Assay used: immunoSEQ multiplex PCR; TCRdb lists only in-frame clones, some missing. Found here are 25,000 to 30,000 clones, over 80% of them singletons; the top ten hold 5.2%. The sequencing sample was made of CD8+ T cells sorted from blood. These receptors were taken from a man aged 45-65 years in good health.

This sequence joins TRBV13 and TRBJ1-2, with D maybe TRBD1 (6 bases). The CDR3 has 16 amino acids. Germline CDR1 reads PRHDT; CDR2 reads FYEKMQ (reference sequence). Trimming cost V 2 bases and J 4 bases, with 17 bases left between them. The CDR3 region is CASSLNIGQGIYGYTF. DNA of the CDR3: TGTGCCAGCAGCTTAAATATTGGGCAGGGGATCTATGGCTACACCTTC.

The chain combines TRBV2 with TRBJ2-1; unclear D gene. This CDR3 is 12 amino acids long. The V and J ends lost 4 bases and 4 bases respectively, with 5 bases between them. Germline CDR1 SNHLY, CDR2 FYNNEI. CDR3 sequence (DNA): TGTGCCAGCAGTGGGGGATACAATGAGCAGTTCTTC. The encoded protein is CASSGGYNEQFF.

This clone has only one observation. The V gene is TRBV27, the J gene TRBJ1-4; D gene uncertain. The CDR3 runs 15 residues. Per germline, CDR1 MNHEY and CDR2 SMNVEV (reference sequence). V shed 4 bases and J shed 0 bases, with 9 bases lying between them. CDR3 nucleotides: TGTGCCAGCAGTTACTTAGGGACAACTAATGAAAAACTGTTTTTT. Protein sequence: CASSYLGTTNEKLFF.

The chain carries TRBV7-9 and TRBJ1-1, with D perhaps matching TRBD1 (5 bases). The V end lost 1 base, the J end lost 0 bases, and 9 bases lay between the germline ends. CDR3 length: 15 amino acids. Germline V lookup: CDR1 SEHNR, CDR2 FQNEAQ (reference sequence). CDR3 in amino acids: CASSLGGNMNTEAFF. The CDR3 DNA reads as TGTGCCAGCAGCTTAGGGGGGAACATGAACACTGAAGCTTTCTTT.

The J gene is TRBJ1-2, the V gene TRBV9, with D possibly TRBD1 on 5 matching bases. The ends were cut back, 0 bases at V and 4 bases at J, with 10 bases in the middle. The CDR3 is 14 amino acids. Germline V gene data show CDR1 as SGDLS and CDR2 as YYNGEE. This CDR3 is CASSVGAGSYGYTF. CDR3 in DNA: TGTGCCAGCAGCGTAGGCGCAGGGAGCTATGGCTACACCTTC.

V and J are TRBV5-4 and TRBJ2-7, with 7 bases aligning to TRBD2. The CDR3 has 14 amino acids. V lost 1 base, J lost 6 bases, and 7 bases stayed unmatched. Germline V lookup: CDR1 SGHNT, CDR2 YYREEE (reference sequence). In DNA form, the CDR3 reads TGTGCCAGCAGCTTGTTTGTGGGAGGGGTCGAGCAGTACTTC. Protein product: CASSLFVGGVEQYF. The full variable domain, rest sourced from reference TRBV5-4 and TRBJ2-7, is ETGVTQSPTHLIKTRGQQVTLRCSSQSGHNTVSWYQQALGQGPQFIFQYYREEENGRGNFPPRFSGLQFPNYSSELNVNALELDDSALYLCASSLFVGGVEQYFGPGTRLTVT.

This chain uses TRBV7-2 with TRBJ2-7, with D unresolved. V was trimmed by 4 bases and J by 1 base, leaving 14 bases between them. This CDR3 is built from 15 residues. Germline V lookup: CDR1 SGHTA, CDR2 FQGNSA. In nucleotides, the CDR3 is TGTGCCAGCAGCTCAAATATGTCCCCATCCTACGAGCAGTACTTC. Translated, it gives CASSSNMSPSYEQYF.

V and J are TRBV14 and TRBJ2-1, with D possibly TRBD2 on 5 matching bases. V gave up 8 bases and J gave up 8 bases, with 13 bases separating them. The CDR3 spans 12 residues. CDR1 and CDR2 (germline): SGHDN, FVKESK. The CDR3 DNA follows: TGTGCCAGCGGAGGAGGTTTTTATGAGCAGTTCTTC. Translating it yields CASGGGFYEQFF.

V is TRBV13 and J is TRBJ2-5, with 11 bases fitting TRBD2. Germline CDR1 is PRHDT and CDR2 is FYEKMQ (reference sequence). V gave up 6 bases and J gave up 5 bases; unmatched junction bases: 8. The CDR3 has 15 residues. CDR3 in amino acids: CASSYSGRAGETQYF. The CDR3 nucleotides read TGTGCCAGCAGTTATAGCGGGAGGGCCGGGGAGACCCAGTACTTC.

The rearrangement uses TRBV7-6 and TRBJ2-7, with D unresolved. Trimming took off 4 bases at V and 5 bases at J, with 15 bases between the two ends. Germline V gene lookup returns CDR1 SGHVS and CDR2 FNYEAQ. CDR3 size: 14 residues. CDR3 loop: CASSSRSRFHEQYF. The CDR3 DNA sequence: TGTGCCAGCAGCTCACGATCACGGTTCCACGAGCAGTACTTC.

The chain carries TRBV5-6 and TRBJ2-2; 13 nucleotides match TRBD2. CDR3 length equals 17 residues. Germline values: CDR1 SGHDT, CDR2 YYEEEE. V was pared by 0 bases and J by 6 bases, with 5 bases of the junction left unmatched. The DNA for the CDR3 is TGTGCCAGCAGCTTGGGGACTAGCGGGAGATGGGCCGGGGAGCTGTTTTTT. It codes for CASSLGTSGRWAGELFF. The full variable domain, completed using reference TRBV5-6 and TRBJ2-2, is DAGVTQSPTHLIKTRGQQVTLRCSPKSGHDTVSWYQQALGQGPQFIFQYYEEEERQRGNFPDRFSGHQFPNYSSELNVNALLLGDSALYLCASSLGTSGRWAGELFFGEGSRLTVL.

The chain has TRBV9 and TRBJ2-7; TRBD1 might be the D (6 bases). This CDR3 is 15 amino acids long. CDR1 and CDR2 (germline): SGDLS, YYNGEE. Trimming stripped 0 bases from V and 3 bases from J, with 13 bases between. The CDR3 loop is CASSVGDTDYYEQYF. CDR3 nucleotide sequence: TGTGCCAGCAGCGTAGGGGACACAGACTACTACGAGCAGTACTTC.

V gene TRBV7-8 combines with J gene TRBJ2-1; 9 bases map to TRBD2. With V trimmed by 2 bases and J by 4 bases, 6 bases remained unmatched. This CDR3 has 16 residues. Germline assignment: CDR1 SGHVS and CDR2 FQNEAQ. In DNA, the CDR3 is TGTGCCAGCAGCTTACAGCGGGAGGTCCGATACAATGAGCAGTTCTTC. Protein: CASSLQREVRYNEQFF.

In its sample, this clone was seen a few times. In nucleotides, the CDR3 is TGCAGCGTTGGCCCAGGGGACAATCAGCCCCAGCATTTT. Amino acids: CSVGPGDNQPQHF. The chain links TRBV29-1 to TRBJ1-5; perhaps TRBD1 as D (6 bases). Germline V gene sequence: CDR1 SQVTM, CDR2 ANQGSEA. CDR3 length equals 13 residues. The V end lost 4 bases, the J end lost 3 bases, and 10 bases lay between the germline ends.

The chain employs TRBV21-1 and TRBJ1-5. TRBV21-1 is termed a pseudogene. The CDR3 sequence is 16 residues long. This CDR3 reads CASSKAGPGSNQPQHF. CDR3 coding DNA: TGTGCCAGCAGCAAAGCGGGTCCGGGGAGCAATCAGCCCCAGCATTTT.

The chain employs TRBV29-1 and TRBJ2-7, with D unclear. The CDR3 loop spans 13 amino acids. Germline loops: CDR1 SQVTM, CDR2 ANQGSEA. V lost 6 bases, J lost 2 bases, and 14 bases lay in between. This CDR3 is CSVSWGSTYEQYF. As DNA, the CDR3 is TGCAGCGTAAGCTGGGGTTCTACCTACGAGCAGTACTTC.

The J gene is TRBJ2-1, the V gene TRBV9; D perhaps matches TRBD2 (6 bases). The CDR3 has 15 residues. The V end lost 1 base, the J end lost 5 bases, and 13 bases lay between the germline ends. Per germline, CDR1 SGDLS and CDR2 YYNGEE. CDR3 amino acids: CASSVSGTVNNEQFF. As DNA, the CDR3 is TGTGCCAGCAGCGTATCCGGGACTGTAAACAATGAGCAGTTCTTC.

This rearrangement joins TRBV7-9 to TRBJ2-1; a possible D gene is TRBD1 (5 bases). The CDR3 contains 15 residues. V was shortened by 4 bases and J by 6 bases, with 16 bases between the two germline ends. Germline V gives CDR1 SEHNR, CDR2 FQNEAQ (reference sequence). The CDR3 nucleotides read TGTGCCAGCAGCTACAGGACCAAAACCCCCAATGAGCAGTTCTTC. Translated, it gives CASSYRTKTPNEQFF. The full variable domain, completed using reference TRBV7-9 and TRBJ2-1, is DTGVSQNPRHKITKRGQNVTFRCDPISEHNRLYWYRQTLGQGPEFLTYFQNEAQLEKSRLLSDRFSAERPKGSFSTLEIQRTEQGDSAMYLCASSYRTKTPNEQFFGPGTRLTVL.

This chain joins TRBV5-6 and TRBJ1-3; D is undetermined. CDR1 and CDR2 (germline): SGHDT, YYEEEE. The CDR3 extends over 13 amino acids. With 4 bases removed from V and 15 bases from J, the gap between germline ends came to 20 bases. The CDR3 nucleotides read TGTGCCAGCAGCCCGGCTTCGGCACCAGCAAGATATTTT. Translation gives CASSPASAPARYF.

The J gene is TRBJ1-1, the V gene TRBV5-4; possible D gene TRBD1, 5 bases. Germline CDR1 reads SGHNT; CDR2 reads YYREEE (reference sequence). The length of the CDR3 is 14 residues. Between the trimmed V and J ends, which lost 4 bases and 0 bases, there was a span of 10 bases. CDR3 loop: CASSPQVMNTEAFF. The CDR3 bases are TGTGCCAGCAGCCCACAGGTCATGAACACTGAAGCTTTCTTT. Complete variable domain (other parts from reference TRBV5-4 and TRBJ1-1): ETGVTQSPTHLIKTRGQQVTLRCSSQSGHNTVSWYQQALGQGPQFIFQYYREEENGRGNFPPRFSGLQFPNYSSELNVNALELDDSALYLCASSPQVMNTEAFFGQGTRLTVV.

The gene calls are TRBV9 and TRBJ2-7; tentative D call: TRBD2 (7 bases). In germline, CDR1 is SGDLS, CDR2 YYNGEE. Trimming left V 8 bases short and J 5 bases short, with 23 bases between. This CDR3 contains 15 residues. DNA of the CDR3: TGTGCCAGTGGGTCGGGGGGCCTCCCCTGGGACGAGCAGTACTTC. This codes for CASGSGGLPWDEQYF.

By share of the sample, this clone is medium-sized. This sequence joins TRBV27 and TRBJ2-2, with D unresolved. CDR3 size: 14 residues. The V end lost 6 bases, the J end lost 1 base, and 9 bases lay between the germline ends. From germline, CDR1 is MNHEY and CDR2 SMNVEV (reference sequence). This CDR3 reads CASRPSRNTGELFF. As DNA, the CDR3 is TGTGCCAGCAGACCTTCTAGGAACACCGGGGAGCTGTTTTTT.